This is a list of T cell receptor beta chains from one sample in a study of shared clonotypes between healthy human individuals. Measured with immunoSEQ multiplex PCR; TCRdb has only the in-frame clones, and not every one. The data contain a few hundred thousand clones, 60% to 80% of them seen just once; the ten biggest clones take up around 13%. Material for sequencing was PBMCs. The receptors shown here come from a woman in her forties in good health. Some clones in this sample may be carry-over from other donors' samples. Both conserved end residues are part of each CDR3. Fields, in order: J gene, V gene, D gene, clone size, CDR3 protein, CDR3 DNA. The D gene is left open where the match is weak. The listing skips clone size in some rows; elsewhere it reads once, few, many or a size class.

j_gene: TRBJ1-2
v_gene: TRBV28
d_gene: NA
abundance: NA
CDR3aa: CASSLYGANYGYTF
CDR3nt: TGTGCCAGCAGTTTATATGGGGCAAACTATGGCTACACCTTC

j_gene: TRBJ1-1
v_gene: TRBV10-3
d_gene: NA
abundance: NA
CDR3aa: CATHRERGDTEAFF
CDR3nt: TGTGCCACTCACAGGGAGAGGGGGGACACTGAAGCTTTCTTT

j_gene: TRBJ2-6
v_gene: TRBV4-3
d_gene: TRBD2
abundance: NA
CDR3aa: CASSQDFYGTSGSGANVLTF
CDR3nt: TGCGCCAGCAGCCAAGACTTCTACGGGACTAGCGGCTCTGGGGCCAACGTCCTGACTTTC

j_gene: TRBJ1-2
v_gene: TRBV28
d_gene: NA
abundance: NA
CDR3aa: CASSAPGQLPSNYGYTF
CDR3nt: TGTGCCAGCAGTGCTCCGGGACAACTCCCGTCTAACTATGGCTACACCTTC

j_gene: TRBJ2-1
v_gene: TRBV11-1
d_gene: TRBD2
abundance: few
CDR3aa: CASSLGGFSGRSYNEQFF
CDR3nt: TGTGCCAGCAGCTTAGGGGGATTTAGCGGGAGATCCTACAATGAGCAGTTCTTC

j_gene: TRBJ2-2
v_gene: TRBV9
d_gene: TRBD2
abundance: NA
CDR3aa: CASSPRARAGGYTGELFF
CDR3nt: TGTGCCAGCAGCCCCCGGGCCCGGGCGGGAGGTTACACCGGGGAGCTGTTTTTT

j_gene: TRBJ2-7
v_gene: TRBV7-6
d_gene: NA
abundance: NA
CDR3aa: CASSLGGSAYEQYF
CDR3nt: TGTGCCAGCAGCTTAGGAGGGAGTGCCTACGAGCAGTACTTC

j_gene: TRBJ2-3
v_gene: TRBV18
d_gene: TRBD2
abundance: NA
CDR3aa: CASSPIGLAGSTDTQYF
CDR3nt: TGTGCCAGCTCACCAATTGGGCTAGCGGGTAGCACAGATACGCAGTATTTT

j_gene: TRBJ2-5
v_gene: TRBV7-9
d_gene: NA
abundance: NA
CDR3aa: CASSPGAASPQETQYF
CDR3nt: TGTGCCAGCAGCCCCGGTGCGGCGAGTCCTCAAGAGACCCAGTACTTC

j_gene: TRBJ2-5
v_gene: TRBV25-1
d_gene: TRBD2
abundance: NA
CDR3aa: CASSEGRSGRGETQYF
CDR3nt: TGTGCCAGCAGTGAAGGGCGTAGCGGGAGAGGTGAGACCCAGTACTTC

j_gene: TRBJ2-1
v_gene: TRBV9
d_gene: NA
abundance: NA
CDR3aa: CASSVDPYNEQFF
CDR3nt: TGTGCCAGCAGCGTAGACCCCTACAATGAGCAGTTCTTC

j_gene: TRBJ2-6
v_gene: TRBV19
d_gene: NA
abundance: NA
CDR3aa: CASAIGGSGANVLTF
CDR3nt: TGTGCCAGTGCCATCGGGGGCTCTGGGGCCAACGTCCTGACTTTC

j_gene: TRBJ2-6
v_gene: TRBV28
d_gene: NA
abundance: NA
CDR3aa: CASSFPRTAGANVLTF
CDR3nt: TGTGCCAGCAGTTTCCCTCGGACAGCGGGGGCCAACGTCCTGACTTTC

j_gene: TRBJ2-5
v_gene: TRBV4-2
d_gene: NA
abundance: NA
CDR3aa: CASSQEGRGTQYF
CDR3nt: TGTGCCAGCAGCCAAGAAGGGCGAGGGACCCAGTACTTC

j_gene: TRBJ1-1
v_gene: TRBV7-9
d_gene: TRBD1
abundance: once
CDR3aa: CASSFTGDTEAFF
CDR3nt: TGTGCCAGCAGCTTCACAGGGGACACTGAAGCTTTCTTT

j_gene: TRBJ2-2
v_gene: TRBV28
d_gene: NA
abundance: many
CDR3aa: CASRPPGRGDSELFF
CDR3nt: TGTGCCAGCAGGCCCCCGGGCAGGGGCGATTCGGAGCTGTTTTTT

j_gene: TRBJ2-2
v_gene: TRBV6-4
d_gene: NA
abundance: NA
CDR3aa: CASSQTGRDNTGELFF
CDR3nt: TGTGCCAGCAGCCAGACAGGCCGCGACAACACCGGGGAGCTGTTTTTT

j_gene: TRBJ1-1
v_gene: TRBV5-1
d_gene: NA
abundance: NA
CDR3aa: CASSPTPGGTEAFF
CDR3nt: TGCGCCAGCAGCCCCACTCCGGGCGGCACTGAAGCTTTCTTT

j_gene: TRBJ2-1
v_gene: TRBV7-2
d_gene: NA
abundance: NA
CDR3aa: CASSLDAGVNEQFF
CDR3nt: TGTGCCAGCAGCTTAGATGCCGGGGTCAATGAGCAGTTCTTC

j_gene: TRBJ1-2
v_gene: TRBV30
d_gene: NA
abundance: NA
CDR3aa: CAWSPLRGYTF
CDR3nt: TGTGCCTGGAGTCCCCTACGTGGCTACACCTTC

j_gene: TRBJ2-5
v_gene: TRBV28
d_gene: NA
abundance: NA
CDR3aa: CASSLSGETQYF
CDR3nt: TGTGCCAGCAGTTTATCGGGAGAGACCCAGTACTTC

j_gene: TRBJ2-5
v_gene: TRBV5-1
d_gene: TRBD2
abundance: NA
CDR3aa: CASSLVPGGEETQYF
CDR3nt: TGCGCCAGCAGCTTGGTTCCGGGGGGAGAAGAGACCCAGTACTTC

j_gene: TRBJ2-7
v_gene: TRBV5-1
d_gene: TRBD1
abundance: NA
CDR3aa: CASSPGTGGGEQYF
CDR3nt: TGCGCCAGCAGCCCGGGGACAGGGGGCGGCGAGCAGTACTTC

j_gene: TRBJ2-1
v_gene: TRBV4-2
d_gene: TRBD2
abundance: once
CDR3aa: CASSQGFGLAGNSEQFF
CDR3nt: TGTGCCAGCAGCCAAGGGTTTGGACTAGCGGGAAATAGTGAGCAGTTCTTC

j_gene: TRBJ2-3
v_gene: TRBV5-1
d_gene: NA
abundance: NA
CDR3aa: CASSHSDRRTDTQYF
CDR3nt: TGCGCCAGCAGCCATTCGGACCGGCGCACAGATACGCAGTATTTT

j_gene: TRBJ1-6
v_gene: TRBV5-1
d_gene: TRBD1
abundance: many
CDR3aa: CASSMGQGLSPLHF
CDR3nt: TGCGCCAGCAGCATGGGACAGGGTCTTTCACCCCTCCACTTT

j_gene: TRBJ2-1
v_gene: TRBV6-1
d_gene: TRBD2
abundance: NA
CDR3aa: CASSEGTSGSDEQFF
CDR3nt: TGTGCCAGCAGTGAAGGGACTAGCGGGAGTGATGAGCAGTTCTTC

j_gene: TRBJ2-5
v_gene: TRBV29-1
d_gene: TRBD1
abundance: NA
CDR3aa: CSAEGQGALETQYF
CDR3nt: TGCAGCGCCGAGGGACAGGGGGCTTTAGAGACCCAGTACTTC

j_gene: TRBJ2-1
v_gene: TRBV30
d_gene: TRBD2
abundance: NA
CDR3aa: CAWRASGRLHEQFF
CDR3nt: TGTGCCTGGAGGGCTAGCGGGAGGCTCCATGAGCAGTTCTTC

j_gene: TRBJ1-1
v_gene: TRBV7-9
d_gene: NA
abundance: NA
CDR3aa: CASSPSWSPMNTEAFF
CDR3nt: TGTGCCAGCAGTCCGTCTTGGAGCCCCATGAACACTGAAGCTTTCTTT

j_gene: TRBJ1-2
v_gene: TRBV18
d_gene: NA
abundance: NA
CDR3aa: CASSPPGVSYGYTF
CDR3nt: TGTGCCAGCTCACCACCCGGGGTTTCCTATGGCTACACCTTC

j_gene: TRBJ1-5
v_gene: TRBV6-5
d_gene: NA
abundance: NA
CDR3aa: CASSRGGNQPQHF
CDR3nt: TGTGCCAGCAGTCGGGGGGGAAATCAGCCCCAGCATTTT

j_gene: TRBJ1-5
v_gene: TRBV7-8
d_gene: TRBD1
abundance: NA
CDR3aa: CASSLDGQGVAQPQHF
CDR3nt: TGTGCCAGCAGCTTAGATGGACAGGGGGTCGCGCAGCCCCAGCATTTT

j_gene: TRBJ2-5
v_gene: TRBV28
d_gene: TRBD2
abundance: NA
CDR3aa: CASSGGLAGVWQETQYF
CDR3nt: TGTGCCAGCAGTGGGGGACTAGCGGGAGTATGGCAAGAGACCCAGTACTTC

j_gene: TRBJ2-3
v_gene: TRBV6-4
d_gene: NA
abundance: NA
CDR3aa: CASSDGQPGDTQYF
CDR3nt: TGTGCCAGCAGTGACGGGCAGCCGGGGGATACGCAGTATTTT

j_gene: TRBJ2-6
v_gene: TRBV6-1
d_gene: NA
abundance: NA
CDR3aa: CASHQSPSGANVLTF
CDR3nt: TGTGCCAGTCACCAAAGCCCCTCTGGGGCCAACGTCCTGACTTTC

j_gene: TRBJ2-1
v_gene: TRBV19
d_gene: TRBD2
abundance: once
CDR3aa: CASSIGLAGVNEQFF
CDR3nt: TGTGCCAGTAGTATAGGATTAGCGGGGGTCAATGAGCAGTTCTTC

j_gene: TRBJ1-1
v_gene: TRBV27
d_gene: NA
abundance: once
CDR3aa: CASRLNRNTEAFF
CDR3nt: TGTGCCAGCAGACTTAACAGAAACACTGAAGCTTTCTTT

j_gene: TRBJ1-2
v_gene: TRBV18
d_gene: NA
abundance: NA
CDR3aa: CASSPSTGIDYGYTF
CDR3nt: TGTGCCAGCTCACCTTCAACAGGGATCGACTATGGCTACACCTTC

j_gene: TRBJ1-2
v_gene: TRBV29-1
d_gene: TRBD1
abundance: NA
CDR3aa: CSVEDGQGAYGYTF
CDR3nt: TGCAGCGTTGAAGATGGACAGGGGGCCTATGGCTACACCTTC

j_gene: TRBJ2-3
v_gene: TRBV28
d_gene: NA
abundance: few
CDR3aa: CASSLPGVGDTQYF
CDR3nt: TGTGCCAGCAGTTTACCGGGAGTCGGAGATACGCAGTATTTT

j_gene: TRBJ1-5
v_gene: TRBV11-2
d_gene: NA
abundance: few
CDR3aa: CASSLEGGQPQHF
CDR3nt: TGTGCCAGCAGCTTAGAAGGTGGGCAGCCCCAGCATTTT

j_gene: TRBJ2-5
v_gene: TRBV25-1
d_gene: TRBD2
abundance: NA
CDR3aa: CASSSSGGPETQYF
CDR3nt: TGTGCCAGCAGCTCCTCGGGGGGGCCAGAGACCCAGTACTTC

j_gene: TRBJ1-1
v_gene: TRBV12-1
d_gene: NA
abundance: NA
CDR3aa: CASSFARTGEGNTEAFF
CDR3nt: TGTGCCAGCAGCTTTGCAAGGACAGGGGAGGGGAACACTGAAGCTTTCTTT

j_gene: TRBJ2-2
v_gene: TRBV9
d_gene: NA
abundance: NA
CDR3aa: CASSTRGGSGTGELFF
CDR3nt: TGTGCCAGCAGCACCAGGGGCGGGAGTGGCACCGGGGAGCTGTTTTTT

j_gene: TRBJ2-7
v_gene: TRBV18
d_gene: TRBD1
abundance: NA
CDR3aa: CASSPGGQGYYEQYF
CDR3nt: TGTGCCAGCTCACCGGGGGGACAGGGGTACTACGAGCAGTACTTC

j_gene: TRBJ2-1
v_gene: TRBV19
d_gene: NA
abundance: NA
CDR3aa: CASSIRRGDRPGEQFF
CDR3nt: TGTGCCAGTAGTATTAGGAGGGGCGATAGGCCGGGGGAGCAGTTCTTC

j_gene: TRBJ2-5
v_gene: TRBV2
d_gene: NA
abundance: NA
CDR3aa: CASNSNVAQYF
CDR3nt: TGTGCCAGCAACAGTAATGTGGCCCAGTACTTC

j_gene: TRBJ2-7
v_gene: TRBV10-3
d_gene: TRBD2
abundance: NA
CDR3aa: CAISESPTSGYEQYF
CDR3nt: TGTGCCATCAGTGAGTCCCCGACTAGCGGATACGAGCAGTACTTC

j_gene: TRBJ1-1
v_gene: TRBV5-1
d_gene: NA
abundance: NA
CDR3aa: CASSLGGMSTEAFF
CDR3nt: TGCGCCAGCAGCTTGGGCGGAATGAGCACTGAGGCTTTCTTT

j_gene: TRBJ1-4
v_gene: TRBV10-3
d_gene: NA
abundance: NA
CDR3aa: CAISETGTNEKLFF
CDR3nt: TGTGCCATCAGTGAGACTGGAACTAATGAAAAACTGTTTTTT

j_gene: TRBJ1-5
v_gene: TRBV7-9
d_gene: NA
abundance: medium-sized
CDR3aa: CASSLVGGGLTSNQPQHF
CDR3nt: TGTGCCAGCAGCTTGGTAGGAGGGGGACTTACGAGCAATCAGCCCCAGCATTTT

j_gene: TRBJ1-6
v_gene: TRBV2
d_gene: NA
abundance: NA
CDR3aa: CASKGQLNSPLHF
CDR3nt: TGTGCCAGTAAAGGACAGCTGAATTCACCCCTCCACTTT

j_gene: TRBJ2-7
v_gene: TRBV28
d_gene: TRBD2
abundance: once
CDR3aa: CASRGSGRVYEQYF
CDR3nt: TGTGCCAGCAGGGGTAGCGGGAGGGTCTACGAGCAGTACTTC